This T cell receptor beta chain was identified in a study of blood T cell repertoires in COVID-19. Study summary: PBMCs, B-cell-depleted T cells, or T cells were the source of the cDNA or gDNA that made up the material.

Under the authors' procedure: Amplification with reference gene primers provided the estimates of nucleated cell counts. Only in-frame clones appear in the TCRdb table, and some are missing; sequencing was by immunoSEQ multiplex PCR. The D gene and trimming were derived from the DNA, and the V and J assignments and clone size from that table. The sample has approximately 310,000 clones; around 86% are singletons. The material sequenced was peripheral blood. The clonotype comes from a man aged 50 or older with active or convalescent COVID-19.

For the CDR3, the DNA is TGTGCCAGCAGCCCGGAGAGCGGGACTATCTACGAGCAGTACTTC. Protein product: CASSPESGTIYEQYF. The J gene is TRBJ2-7, the V gene TRBV3-1 (or the pseudogene TRBV3-2); TRBD2 matches 7 bases. The V and J ends lost 4 bases and 3 bases, in that order; junction bases with no gene match: 9. The CDR3 is 15 amino acids. Germline assignment: CDR1 LGHDT and CDR2 YNNKEL (reference sequence).